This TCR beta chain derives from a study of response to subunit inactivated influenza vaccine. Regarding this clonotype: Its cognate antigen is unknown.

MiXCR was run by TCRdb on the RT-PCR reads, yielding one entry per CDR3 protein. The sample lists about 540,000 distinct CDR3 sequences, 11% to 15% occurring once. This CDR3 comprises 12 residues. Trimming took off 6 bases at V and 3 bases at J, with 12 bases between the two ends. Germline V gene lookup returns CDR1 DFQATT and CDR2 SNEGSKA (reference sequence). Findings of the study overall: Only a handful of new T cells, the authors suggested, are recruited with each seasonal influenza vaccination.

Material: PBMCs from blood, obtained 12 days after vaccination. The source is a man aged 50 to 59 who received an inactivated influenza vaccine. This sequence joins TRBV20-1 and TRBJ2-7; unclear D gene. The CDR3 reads CSAGPRSYEQYF. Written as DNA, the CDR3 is TGCAGTGCAGGGCCCAGGAGCTACGAGCAGTACTTC.